The entry below gives a single T cell receptor beta chain sequence along with its context. This clonotype was counted only a few times. Its antigen remains undetermined. There are no base qualities to consult, and no much larger clone falls within one base. The data were obtained in a study of human T cells and chemical hapten exposure (dated by TCRdb to the early 2020s). Regarding the research as a whole: Libraries were pooled for sequencing, and variation in per-sample TCR yields was attributed mainly to small differences in library volumes within the pool. From each blood RNA sample, both TCR alpha and TCR beta chains were sequenced. This study followed changes in the peripheral blood TCR repertoire in vivo during primary and secondary sensitization of alopecia patients to the hapten diphenylcyclopropenone (DPC).

Total RNA was extracted from unfractionated whole blood that had been collected in Tempus Blood RNA tubes. As TCR sequencing controls, roughly five healthy volunteers were used, with blood taken at day 0, 2 weeks and 6 weeks. CDR1 and CDR2, per the germline V gene, are SGHTA and FQGNSA. The trim is 5 bases for V and 4 bases for J, with a gap of 17 bases between the germline ends. The CDR3 starts with the cysteine, ends with the phenylalanine, and has 15 residues. Of the read, only the CDR3 DNA is kept; its 45 bases are in frame from base 1. What the research found in general, with its limitations: The number of TCRs above 1 in 1000 frequency did not change with DPC sensitization; there was no evidence of global repertoire structure alterations. After repeated subsampling, the strength of the expansion versus patch-test correlation and the threshold at which it became significant changed.

Receptor libraries were prepared by 5' RACE. The instrument given in TCRdb is Illumina MiSeq. During library preparation, unique molecular identifiers were attached to individual cDNA molecules so that TCRs could be counted in a quantitative, reproducible way. Concerning the study's data processing: A median of around 100,000 TCRs per sample was observed, with a range of about 20,000 to 700,000. The Decombinator software suite was used to annotate V, J and CDR3 in the TCR reads. To make PS versus PT1 abundance plots, every sample was subsampled to the same number of TCRs (28,000). Expanded TCRs were defined as absent before sensitization and observed at least eight times at the 2-week time point. Clones were called with MiXCR by TCRdb after fastp trimmed the public reads at Q25, and only in-frame beta chains were retained. Identical CDR3 protein sequences are pooled into one entry, listed with their most common genes and DNA. These V and J calls derive from TCRdb rather than the authors' analysis. Recorded for this sample are 81,000 or so distinct CDR3 sequences; about 7.7% of them occurred a single time. 2% to 2.5% of the sample lies in the top ten.

The chain couples TRBV7-2 to TRBJ1-1; TRBD1 might be the D gene, on 6 matching bases. This TCR was recovered from a male donor in good health. CDR3 region: CASSIQGFRGTEAFF. The DNA is TGTGCCAGCAGCATTCAGGGTTTCAGGGGCACTGAAGCTTTCTTT.